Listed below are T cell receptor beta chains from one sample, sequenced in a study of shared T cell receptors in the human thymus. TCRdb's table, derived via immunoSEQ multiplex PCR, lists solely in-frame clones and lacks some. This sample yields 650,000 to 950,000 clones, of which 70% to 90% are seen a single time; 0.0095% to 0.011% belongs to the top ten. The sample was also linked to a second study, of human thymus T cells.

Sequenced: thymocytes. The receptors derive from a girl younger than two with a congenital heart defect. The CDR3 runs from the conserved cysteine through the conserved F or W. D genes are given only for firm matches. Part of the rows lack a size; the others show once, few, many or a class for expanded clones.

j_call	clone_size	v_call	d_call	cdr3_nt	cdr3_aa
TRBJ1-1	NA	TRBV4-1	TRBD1	TGCGCCAGCAGCCAAGTAAGCCGGGACAGGTGGACCATGAACACTGAAGCTTTCTTT	CASSQVSRDRWTMNTEAFF
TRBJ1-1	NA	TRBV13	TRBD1	TGTGCCAGCAGCTTAGTTCAGGCGGGACAGGGATTGTTACGCACTGAAGCTTTCTTT	CASSLVQAGQGLLRTEAFF
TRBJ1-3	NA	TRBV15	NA	TGTGCCACCACTGTGGGAGTCACAGGGCCTGGAAACACCATATATTTT	CATTVGVTGPGNTIYF
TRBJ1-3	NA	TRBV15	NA	TGTGCCACCAGCAGAGATACAGGTCTGGGAAACACCATATATTTT	CATSRDTGLGNTIYF
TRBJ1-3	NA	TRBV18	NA	TGTGCCAGCTCCCTCTCCGGGGCCATATATTTT	CASSLSGAIYF
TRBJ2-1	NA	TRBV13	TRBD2	TGTGCCAGCAGCACGACTAGCGGGGAGCAGTTCTTC	CASSTTSGEQFF
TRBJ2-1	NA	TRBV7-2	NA	TGTGCCAGCAGCTTATTCTGGGGGGAGTCCTACAATGAGCAGTTCTTC	CASSLFWGESYNEQFF
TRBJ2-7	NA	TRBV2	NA	TGTGCCAGCATCGACAGTAACGAGCAGTACTTC	CASIDSNEQYF
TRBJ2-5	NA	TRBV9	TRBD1	TGTGCCAGCAGCCCGGACAGGGGATATCAAGAGACCCAGTACTTC	CASSPDRGYQETQYF
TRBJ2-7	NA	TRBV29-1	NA	TGCAGCGTTGAAGATCCTGGCGGATCCTACGAGCAGTACTTC	CSVEDPGGSYEQYF
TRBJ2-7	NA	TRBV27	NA	TGTGCCAGCAGTTCAATCCCCGAGAGGACAGCCTACGAGCAGTACTTC	CASSSIPERTAYEQYF
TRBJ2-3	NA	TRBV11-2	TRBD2	TGTGCCAGCAGCTCCGCCGGGACTAGCAAGGACGGAGATACGCAGTATTTT	CASSSAGTSKDGDTQYF
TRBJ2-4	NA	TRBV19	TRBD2	TGTGCCAGTCCTATCTCACTAGCGGGGGGGACGATAGCCAAAAACATTCAGTACTTC	CASPISLAGGTIAKNIQYF
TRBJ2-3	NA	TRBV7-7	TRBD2	TGTGCTAGCAGGCCGCTGAGCGGGGGACGTACAGATACGCAGTATTTT	CASRPLSGGRTDTQYF
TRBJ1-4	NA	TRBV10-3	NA	TGTGCCAACTCCAATGAAAAACTGTTTTTT	CANSNEKLFF
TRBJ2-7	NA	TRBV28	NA	TGTGCCAGCAGTTTTGGGGCCGAGCAGTACTTC	CASSFGAEQYF
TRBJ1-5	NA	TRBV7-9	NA	TGTGCCAGCAGCCTGTACTATCAGCCCCAGCATTTT	CASSLYYQPQHF
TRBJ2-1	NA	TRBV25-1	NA	TGTGCCAGCCTCACGTCTGAGGGGGATGAGCAGTTCTTC	CASLTSEGDEQFF
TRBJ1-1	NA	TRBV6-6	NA	TGTGCCAGCAGTTACACCCCGGGAGAAATGAACACTGAAGCTTTCTTT	CASSYTPGEMNTEAFF
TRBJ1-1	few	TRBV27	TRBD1	TGTGCCAGCAGTCCTCCGGGACAGGGCCACGGAGCTTTCTTT	CASSPPGQGHGAFF
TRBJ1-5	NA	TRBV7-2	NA	TGTGCCAGCAGCTTAGGTTTTCAGGGTAGCAATCAGCCCCAGCATTTT	CASSLGFQGSNQPQHF
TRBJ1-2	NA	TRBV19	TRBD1	TGTGCCAGTAGTATCTCTGTAAAGAGGGCAGGGGGCTTCTATGGCTACACCTTC	CASSISVKRAGGFYGYTF
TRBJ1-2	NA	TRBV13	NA	TGTGCCAGCAGCTGGCGCCAAGGGGCCCGGGGGACCTTC	CASSWRQGARGTF
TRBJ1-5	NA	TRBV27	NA	TGTGCCAGCAGTTTACGGGGGGCAATTAATCAGCCCCAGCATTTT	CASSLRGAINQPQHF
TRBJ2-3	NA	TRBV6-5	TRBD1	TGTGCCAGCGGTACAGGGGGGAGCACAGATACGCAGTATTTT	CASGTGGSTDTQYF
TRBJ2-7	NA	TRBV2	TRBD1	TGTGCCAGCACTACAGGGGCCTACGAGCAGTACTTC	CASTTGAYEQYF
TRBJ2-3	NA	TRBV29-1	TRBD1	TGCAGCGTTGAAGTTCGGACAGGTAATACAGATACGCAGTATTTT	CSVEVRTGNTDTQYF
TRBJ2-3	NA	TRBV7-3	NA	TGTGCCAGCAGCTTATCCCGCGGGCAGACTAGCACAGATACGCAGTATTTT	CASSLSRGQTSTDTQYF
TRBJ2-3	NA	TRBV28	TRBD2	TGTGCCAGCAGCCCCGGGACTAGCGGGGAAGATACGCAGTATTTT	CASSPGTSGEDTQYF
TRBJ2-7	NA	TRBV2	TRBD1	TGTGCCAGCAGCCGGGACAGATACTACGAGCAGTACTTC	CASSRDRYYEQYF
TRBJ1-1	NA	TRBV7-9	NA	TGTGCCAGCAGCTTAACCGCCCTAGGAAACACTGAAGCTTTCTTT	CASSLTALGNTEAFF
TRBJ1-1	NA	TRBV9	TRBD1	TGTGCCAGCAGCGTAAAGGCCACAGGGGAAAAGGGCACTGAAGCTTTCTTT	CASSVKATGEKGTEAFF
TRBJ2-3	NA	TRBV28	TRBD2	TGTGCCAGCAGGTTCGCTAGCGGGGATGTGGCAGATACGCAGTATTTT	CASRFASGDVADTQYF
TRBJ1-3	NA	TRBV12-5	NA	TGTGCTAGTGGTTTGGACCCTTCTAACTCTGGAAACACCATATATTTT	CASGLDPSNSGNTIYF
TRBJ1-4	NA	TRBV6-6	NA	TGTGCCAGCAGTTATACCCTAGAAAAACTGTTTTTT	CASSYTLEKLFF
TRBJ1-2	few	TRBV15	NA	TGTGCCACCAGCAGAGATTTTCCCAGACATCGGTATGGCTACACCTTC	CATSRDFPRHRYGYTF
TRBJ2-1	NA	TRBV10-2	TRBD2	TGCGCCAGCAGGCGAGGGCTAGCGGGGGTCATGGGTGAGTTCTTC	CASRRGLAGVMGEFF
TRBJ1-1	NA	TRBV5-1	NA	TGCGCCAGCAGCTTGGATCTGGAGTTGAACACTGAAGCTTTCTTT	CASSLDLELNTEAFF
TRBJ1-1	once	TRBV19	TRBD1	TGTGCCAGTAGTCTACAGGGGGCATGGACTGAAGCTTTCTTT	CASSLQGAWTEAFF
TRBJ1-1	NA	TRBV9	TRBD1	TGTGCCAGCAGCGTAGTGGGGGACAGGGTGAACACTGAAGCTTTCTTT	CASSVVGDRVNTEAFF
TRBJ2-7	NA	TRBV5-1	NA	TGCGCCAGCAGCTTGCGGGGTTGTTGTGACGAGCAGTACTTC	CASSLRGCCDEQYF
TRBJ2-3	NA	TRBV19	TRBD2	TGTGCCAGTAGTATTGGGGCTAGCGGGGGCCCAGATACGCAGTATTTT	CASSIGASGGPDTQYF
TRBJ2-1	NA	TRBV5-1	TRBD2	TGCGCCAGCAGCCAAACGACTAGCGGGTTCTACAATGAGCAGTTCTTC	CASSQTTSGFYNEQFF
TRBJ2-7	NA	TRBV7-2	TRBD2	TGTGCCAGCAGCTTGGAGCGGGGGACCGCGAACTACGAGCAGTACTTC	CASSLERGTANYEQYF
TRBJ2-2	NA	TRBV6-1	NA	TGTGCCAGCAGTGAAGATGTCGCCGGGGAGCTGTTTTTT	CASSEDVAGELFF
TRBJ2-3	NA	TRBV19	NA	TGTGCCAGTAGTATTCCCTGCACAGATACGCAGTATTTT	CASSIPCTDTQYF
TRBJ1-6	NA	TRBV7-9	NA	TGTGCCAGCAGCGCATCAGGGGTAGATTCACCCCTCCACTTT	CASSASGVDSPLHF
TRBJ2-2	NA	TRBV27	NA	TGTGCCAGCAGTTTATCGGGGGGGGGCGGTGCCGGGGAGCTGTTTTTT	CASSLSGGGGAGELFF
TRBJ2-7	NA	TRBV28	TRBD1	TGTGCCAGCAGTTTTGGACAGGCGCCAGACGAGCAGTACTTC	CASSFGQAPDEQYF
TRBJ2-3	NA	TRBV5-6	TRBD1	TGTGCCAGCAGCTCAGGGTCCGGGACAGGTATACCAGATACGCAGTATTTT	CASSSGSGTGIPDTQYF
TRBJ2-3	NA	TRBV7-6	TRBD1	TGTGCCAGCAGCTCAAACGGGACAGGGGGCACAGATACGCAGTATTTT	CASSSNGTGGTDTQYF
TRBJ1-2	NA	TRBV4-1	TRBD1	TGCGCCAGCAGCCAAACAGGGGCGGGCGGCTACACCTTC	CASSQTGAGGYTF
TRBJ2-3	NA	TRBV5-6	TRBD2	TGTGCCAGCAGCATCCTAGCGGGGGGGAGCACAGATACGCAGTATTTT	CASSILAGGSTDTQYF
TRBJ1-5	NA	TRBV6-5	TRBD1	TGTGCCAGCAGTTATGGCAGGGGGAATCAGCCCCAGCATTTT	CASSYGRGNQPQHF